This is a list of T cell receptor beta chains from one sample in a study of shared clonotypes between healthy human individuals. The method was immunoSEQ multiplex PCR; TCRdb's version includes in-frame clones alone and lacks a portion of them. The sample lists approximately 2.5 million clones, around 94% occurring once. Sequencing was performed on naive CD4+ T cells sorted from blood. Source of these receptors: a man aged 18 to 29 in good health. The CDR3 runs from the conserved cysteine through the conserved F or W. A D gene is named only where the DNA matches it firmly. Rows may omit the clone size; those that give it use once, few, many or a size class.

abundance,d_gene,v_gene,j_gene,CDR3aa,CDR3nt
once,-,TRBV5-1,TRBJ2-7,CASSLGPERPYEQYF,TGCGCCAGCAGCTTGGGCCCGGAGAGGCCCTACGAGCAGTACTTC
-,TRBD1,TRBV7-9,TRBJ2-3,CASSEGQLLGGTDTQYF,TGTGCCAGCAGCGAGGGACAGCTACTGGGAGGCACAGATACGCAGTATTTT
-,TRBD1,TRBV29-1,TRBJ2-2,CSVRTGRTGELFF,TGCAGCGTTAGGACAGGGCGGACCGGGGAGCTGTTTTTT
-,TRBD2,TRBV5-4,TRBJ2-1,CASSFNGGGPYNEQFF,TGTGCCAGCAGCTTCAATGGCGGGGGACCCTACAATGAGCAGTTCTTC
-,-,TRBV5-6,TRBJ2-7,CASSKSSYEQYF,TGTGCCAGCAGCAAGAGTAGCTACGAGCAGTACTTC
-,-,TRBV7-2,TRBJ1-2,CASTSDGAANYGYTF,TGTGCCAGCACCTCGGATGGCGCAGCTAACTATGGCTACACCTTC
-,-,TRBV5-1,TRBJ1-5,CASSLVRDSQPQHF,TGCGCCAGCAGCTTGGTCAGGGATAGTCAGCCCCAGCATTTT
-,-,TRBV29-1,TRBJ2-7,CSAARGLSSYEQYF,TGCAGCGCGGCCAGGGGCCTAAGCTCCTACGAGCAGTACTTC
-,-,TRBV27,TRBJ2-5,CASSLWGQETQYF,TGTGCCAGCAGTTTGTGGGGGCAAGAGACCCAGTACTTC
-,-,TRBV11-2,TRBJ2-7,CASSLRSTEQYF,TGTGCCAGCAGCTTAAGGTCGACCGAGCAGTACTTC
-,-,TRBV11-2,TRBJ2-3,CASSIAGSRTDTQYF,TGTGCCAGCAGCATAGCAGGGAGCCGAACAGATACGCAGTATTTT
few,-,TRBV10-3,TRBJ1-1,CAISGADEAFF,TGTGCCATCAGTGGTGCGGATGAAGCTTTCTTT
-,-,TRBV30,TRBJ2-5,CAWNQVKETQYF,TGTGCCTGGAATCAGGTGAAAGAGACCCAGTACTTC
-,-,TRBV28,TRBJ2-3,CASRRDEGADTQYF,TGTGCCAGCAGACGGGACGAAGGGGCAGATACGCAGTATTTT
once,-,TRBV6-1,TRBJ1-6,CASSETGNNSPLHF,TGTGCCAGCAGTGAAACTGGGAACAATTCACCCCTCCACTTT
-,TRBD1,TRBV5-6,TRBJ1-6,CASSREGAVYNSPLHF,TGTGCCAGCAGCCGGGAGGGGGCAGTTTATAATTCACCCCTCCACTTT
-,TRBD1,TRBV11-2,TRBJ2-7,CASSIPTGGSGEQYF,TGTGCCAGCAGCATACCGACAGGGGGAAGTGGAGAGCAGTACTTC
-,TRBD1,TRBV6-6,TRBJ2-2,CASSYRDRGTGELFF,TGTGCCAGCAGTTACAGGGACAGGGGGACCGGGGAGCTGTTTTTT
-,-,TRBV28,TRBJ2-6,CASRPSLGSGANVLTF,TGTGCCAGCAGACCCTCGTTGGGCTCTGGGGCCAACGTCCTGACTTTC
-,-,TRBV5-1,TRBJ2-2,CASSLVGGANTGELFF,TGCGCCAGCAGCTTGGTTGGGGGCGCGAACACCGGGGAGCTGTTTTTT
-,-,TRBV6-1,TRBJ2-5,CASSRGETQYF,TGTGCCAGCAGCAGGGGTGAGACCCAGTACTTC
-,TRBD1,TRBV19,TRBJ1-2,CASSPRQGQGYGYTF,TGTGCCAGTAGTCCCAGACAGGGGCAGGGCTATGGCTACACCTTC
-,-,TRBV6-5,TRBJ1-2,CASSSPRGTGGYTF,TGTGCCAGCAGTAGCCCCCGCGGGACGGGTGGCTACACCTTC
-,-,TRBV12-5,TRBJ2-3,CASGNAPPSTDTQYF,TGTGCTAGTGGAAATGCTCCCCCTAGCACAGATACGCAGTATTTT
once,-,TRBV5-1,TRBJ2-5,CASSLEGNGETQYF,TGCGCCAGCAGCTTGGAGGGGAATGGAGAGACCCAGTACTTC
-,-,TRBV2,TRBJ2-5,CASSIIFFETQYF,TGTGCCAGCAGTATTATATTTTTTGAGACCCAGTACTTC
-,TRBD1,TRBV6-5,TRBJ1-2,CASTGQEVGGYTF,TGTGCCAGCACAGGACAGGAGGTCGGGGGCTACACCTTC
-,TRBD1,TRBV7-9,TRBJ2-7,CASSLAGDRAYEQYF,TGTGCCAGCAGCTTAGCGGGGGACAGGGCATACGAGCAGTACTTC
-,TRBD2,TRBV19,TRBJ2-2,CASQRDPGELFF,TGTGCCAGCCAGCGGGATCCCGGGGAGCTGTTTTTT
-,-,TRBV4-3,TRBJ1-4,CASSPRWSGTEKLFF,TGCGCCAGCAGTCCAAGATGGTCAGGGACTGAAAAACTGTTTTTT
-,TRBD2,TRBV19,TRBJ2-2,CASQIEPGLAEANTGELFF,TGTGCCAGTCAGATCGAACCGGGACTAGCGGAAGCGAACACCGGGGAGCTGTTTTTT
-,TRBD1,TRBV7-9,TRBJ2-7,CASSPGQHSYEQYF,TGTGCCAGCAGCCCGGGACAGCACTCCTACGAGCAGTACTTC
-,TRBD1,TRBV18,TRBJ2-1,CASSLSGQGVAYNEQFF,TGTGCCAGCTCACTCTCGGGACAGGGGGTCGCCTACAATGAGCAGTTCTTC
-,TRBD2,TRBV6-5,TRBJ2-7,CASSSTARGKGEQYF,TGTGCCAGCAGTTCCACGGCGCGGGGGAAGGGCGAGCAGTACTTC
-,-,TRBV7-9,TRBJ1-6,CASSLHGGGDNSPLHF,TGTGCCAGCAGCTTACATGGGGGAGGGGATAATTCACCCCTCCACTTT
-,-,TRBV30,TRBJ1-2,CAWSPPGVYGYTF,TGTGCCTGGAGCCCCCCGGGGGTCTATGGCTACACCTTC
-,-,TRBV5-1,TRBJ2-1,CASSLIRAGEQFF,TGCGCCAGCAGCTTAATAAGGGCCGGTGAGCAGTTCTTC
-,TRBD2,TRBV4-3,TRBJ2-2,CASSQVVTSGNTGELFF,TGCGCCAGCAGCCAAGTGGTGACTAGCGGTAACACCGGGGAGCTGTTTTTT
-,-,TRBV5-4,TRBJ1-2,CASSLVGAWGYTF,TGTGCCAGCAGCTTGGTGGGGGCGTGGGGCTACACCTTC
-,TRBD1,TRBV25-1,TRBJ2-5,CASKGQGTGETQYF,TGTGCCAGCAAAGGACAGGGTACGGGAGAGACCCAGTACTTC
-,-,TRBV6-1,TRBJ2-2,CASRQARNAGELFF,TGTGCCAGCCGGCAGGCACGCAACGCCGGGGAGCTGTTTTTT
-,-,TRBV5-4,TRBJ2-5,CASSQDRWETQYF,TGTGCCAGCAGCCAAGACCGGTGGGAGACCCAGTACTTC
-,TRBD2,TRBV7-2,TRBJ2-1,CASSATSGTYNEQFF,TGTGCCAGCAGCGCCACTAGCGGGACTTACAATGAGCAGTTCTTC
-,-,TRBV10-3,TRBJ1-2,CAISETSALGGYTF,TGTGCCATCAGTGAAACGAGTGCCTTAGGGGGCTACACCTTC